Listed here is a single T cell receptor (beta chain). Only in-frame clones appear in the TCRdb table, and some are missing; sequencing was by immunoSEQ multiplex PCR. Of about 28,000 clones in the sample, 75% to 90% were seen once. The sample comes from a study of OX40 agonist ivuxolimab in advanced cancers. CDR3 length: 16 residues. CDR1 and CDR2 from the germline V gene are SGHAT and FQNNGV. Trimming took 5 bases from V and 6 from J; bases not matched to a gene: 11. This material consisted of CD4+ or CD8+ T cells sorted from blood, taken in a trial of the OX40 agonist ivuxolimab. The TCR was taken from an adult with an advanced solid tumor such as melanoma, head and neck, liver or kidney cancer. The V call is TRBV11-2, the J call TRBJ2-3; 10 bases are a match to TRBD2. In DNA form, the CDR3 reads TGTGCCAGCAGCCTAAGGGGCCTAGCGGGAGAGGATACGCAGTATTTT. Translation gives CASSLRGLAGEDTQYF.